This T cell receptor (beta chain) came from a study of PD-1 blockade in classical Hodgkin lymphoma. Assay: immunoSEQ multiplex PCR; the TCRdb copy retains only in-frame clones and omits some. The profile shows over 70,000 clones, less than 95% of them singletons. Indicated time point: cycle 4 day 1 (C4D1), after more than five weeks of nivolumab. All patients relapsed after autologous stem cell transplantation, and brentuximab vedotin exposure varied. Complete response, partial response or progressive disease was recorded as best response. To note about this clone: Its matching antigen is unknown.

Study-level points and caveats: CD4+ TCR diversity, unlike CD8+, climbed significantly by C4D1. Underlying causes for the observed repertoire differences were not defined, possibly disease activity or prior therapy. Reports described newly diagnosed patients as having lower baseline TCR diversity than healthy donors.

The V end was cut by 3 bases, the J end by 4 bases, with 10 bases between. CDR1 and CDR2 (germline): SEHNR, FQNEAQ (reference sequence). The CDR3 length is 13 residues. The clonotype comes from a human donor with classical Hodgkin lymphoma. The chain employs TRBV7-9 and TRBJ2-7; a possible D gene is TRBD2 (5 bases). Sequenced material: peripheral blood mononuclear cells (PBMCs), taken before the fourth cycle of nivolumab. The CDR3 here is CASSFGLLYEQYF. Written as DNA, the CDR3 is TGTGCCAGCAGCTTCGGACTGCTATACGAGCAGTACTTC.